The 18 T cell receptor beta chains reported below all come from one sample, sequenced in a study of vaccination and CD4 T cells after COVID-19. Scientists ran DNA taken from cultured CD4+ T cells through the Oncomine TCR Beta short-read assay for sequencing. Using its own MiXCR run on the PCR reads, TCRdb lists one record per CDR3 protein. The data contain about 15,000 distinct CDR3 sequences, more than 70% of them singletons. Their antigens remain unidentified. Specified treatment: 10-day PBMC culture with coronavirus spike peptide pools or control peptides (ViraFEST assay). Sequencing input: CD4+ T cells from blood, cultured in vitro. All receptors come from a human donor who had recovered from COVID-19.

The chain joins TRBV6-2 or TRBV6-3 to TRBJ2-7; 8 bases are shared with TRBD2. Germline trimming cut 2 bases from V and 0 bases from J; bases unmatched to any gene: 3. From germline, CDR1 is MNHEY and CDR2 SVGEGT. The CDR3 is made up of 15 amino acids. Here the CDR3 reads CASSYTGGPSYEQYF. DNA of the CDR3: TGTGCCAGCAGTTACACGGGAGGGCCCTCCTACGAGCAGTACTTC.

The rearrangement uses TRBV7-2 and TRBJ2-5, with TRBD2 identical over 8 bases. The V gene's germline CDR1 is SGHTA and CDR2 FQGNSA. Unmatched junction bases numbered 9, after V lost 5 bases and J lost 4 bases. This CDR3 has 15 residues. CDR3: CASSLTSVGAETQYF. DNA of the CDR3: TGTGCCAGCAGCCTGACTAGCGTGGGCGCAGAGACCCAGTACTTC.

The J gene is TRBJ2-7, the V gene TRBV7-9; 7 nucleotides match TRBD1. V dropped 5 bases and J dropped 6; count of bases not matched to a gene: 10. CDR1 SEHNR and CDR2 FQNEAQ come from the germline V gene (reference sequence). The CDR3 spans 14 residues. CDR3: CASSIRQGGLEQYF. CDR3 nucleotide sequence: TGTGCCAGCAGCATAAGACAGGGCGGGCTCGAGCAGTACTTC.

This clonotype was found once. The CDR3 sequence is CASSLAPWDRAFF. DNA of the CDR3: TGTGCCAGCAGCTTAGCACCCTGGGACAGGGCTTTCTTT. The chain uses TRBV7-6 and TRBJ1-1, with 8 bases aligning to TRBD1. This CDR3 region has 13 residues. Germline loops: CDR1 SGHVS, CDR2 FNYEAQ. J lost 11 bases, V lost 0 bases, and 5 bases had no gene match.

The chain links TRBV6-2 or TRBV6-3 to TRBJ1-5; D not resolved. Germline-derived CDR1 and CDR2 are MNHEY and SVGEGT. V was trimmed by 0 bases and J by 7 bases, leaving 7 bases between them. CDR3 length equals 13 residues. The CDR3 DNA follows: TGTGCCAGCAGTTACTCATCTTGGCAGCCCCAGCATTTT. Translating it yields CASSYSSWQPQHF.

This clonotype came up once. V is TRBV7-2 and J is TRBJ2-2, with 9 bases aligning to TRBD1. V lost 5 bases to trimming and J lost 4 bases; unmatched junction nucleotides: 5. This CDR3 region has 15 residues. Germline V lookup: CDR1 SGHTA, CDR2 FQGNSA. CDR3 coding DNA: TGTGCCAGCAGCCGACAGGGGGTGAGCACCGGGGAGCTGTTTTTT. Translated: CASSRQGVSTGELFF.

The rearrangement links TRBV7-2 to TRBJ1-1; D ambiguous. Germline V CDR1 and CDR2: SGHTA, FQGNSA. The V gene lost 3 bases and the J gene lost 1 base, with 9 bases spanning the gap. This CDR3 contains 14 residues. The CDR3 DNA reads TGTGCCAGCAGCTTTCCGGACCCGAACACTGAAGCTTTCTTT. Translated: CASSFPDPNTEAFF.

The chain joins TRBV19 to TRBJ2-7; D is unclear. The CDR3 consists of 14 residues. Germline V CDR1 and CDR2: LNHDA, SQIVND (reference sequence). Trimming cost V 6 bases and J 4 bases, with 16 bases left between them. The CDR3 spells CASSPKRHEYEQYF. The CDR3 DNA follows: TGTGCCAGTAGCCCAAAACGGCACGAATACGAGCAGTACTTC.

The gene calls are TRBV7-2 and TRBJ1-1, with a possible D match to TRBD1 (6 bases). Germline V gives CDR1 SGHTA, CDR2 FQGNSA. Trimming shortened V by 5 bases and J by 0 bases, and 10 bases separated the two germline ends. CDR3 size: 14 residues. CDR3 sequence: CASSKDRVNTEAFF. CDR3 nucleotide sequence: TGTGCCAGCAGCAAGGACAGAGTGAACACTGAAGCTTTCTTT.

This clonotype is large in the sample. The chain has TRBV24-1 and TRBJ1-6; a possible D gene is TRBD1 (6 bases). Germline V gene data show CDR1 as KGHDR and CDR2 as SFDVKD. Trimming left V 0 bases short and J 10 bases short, with 12 bases between. The CDR3 is 15 residues long. The CDR3 sequence is CATSDLGGASSPLHF. In DNA form, the CDR3 reads TGTGCCACCAGTGATTTGGGGGGGGCATCATCACCCCTCCACTTT.

The chain recombines TRBV7-2 with TRBJ1-2; D perhaps matches TRBD1 (5 bases). This CDR3 contains 15 residues. The V gene lost 3 bases and the J gene lost 4 bases, with 15 bases spanning the gap. Germline V gene sequence: CDR1 SGHTA, CDR2 FQGNSA. The DNA of the CDR3 is TGTGCCAGCAGCTTGGAAATATCGGGGACCTATGGCTACACCTTC. Its translation: CASSLEISGTYGYTF. The variable domain in full, with the rest retrieved from reference TRBV7-2 and TRBJ1-2, is GAGVSQSPSNKVTEKGKDVELRCDPISGHTALYWYRQSLGQGLEFLIYFQGNSAPDKSGLPSDRFSAERTGGSVSTLTIQRTQQEDSAVYLCASSLEISGTYGYTFGSGTRLTVV.

This clonotype has more than one count but fewer than ten. The chain combines TRBV6-1 with TRBJ1-1; TRBD1 aligns across 7 bases. V lost 9 bases to trimming and J lost 4 bases; unmatched junction nucleotides: 8. The CDR3 length is 13 residues. Germline V gene lookup returns CDR1 MNHNS and CDR2 SASEGT. The CDR3 spells CASTKDRLTEAFF. The CDR3, as DNA: TGTGCCAGTACTAAGGACAGGCTCACTGAAGCTTTCTTT.

The rearrangement links TRBV7-2 to TRBJ2-5, with D hard to call. Germline V gene lookup returns CDR1 SGHTA and CDR2 FQGNSA. There are 14 residues in the CDR3. V was clipped by 1 base and J by 5 bases, with 11 bases between them. The CDR3 sequence: CASSLGPRMETQYF. Written as DNA, the CDR3 is TGTGCCAGCAGCTTAGGTCCCAGGATGGAGACCCAGTACTTC. Using reference TRBV7-2 and TRBJ2-5 for the parts outside the CDR3, the full variable domain is GAGVSQSPSNKVTEKGKDVELRCDPISGHTALYWYRQSLGQGLEFLIYFQGNSAPDKSGLPSDRFSAERTGGSVSTLTIQRTQQEDSAVYLCASSLGPRMETQYFGPGTRLLVL.

V usage is TRBV7-2 and J usage is TRBJ2-5; either TRBD1 or TRBD2 may supply D (6 bases each). CDR3 length: 16 residues. In germline, CDR1 is SGHTA, CDR2 FQGNSA. The V end was cut by 4 bases, the J end by 9 bases, with 24 bases between. This chain's CDR3 is CASSSMGPQGGTAQYF. The CDR3 DNA sequence: TGTGCCAGCAGCTCTATGGGACCTCAAGGGGGGACGGCCCAGTACTTC.

This chain links TRBV16 with TRBJ2-5, with D tentatively TRBD1 (6 bases). V gave up 3 bases and J gave up 4 bases, with 12 bases separating them. Germline V lookup: CDR1 KGHSY, CDR2 FQNENV. The CDR3 spans 14 residues. The DNA of the CDR3 is TGTGCCAGCAGCCAGCGTCAGGGGCCAGAGACCCAGTACTTC. Translating gives CASSQRQGPETQYF. Complete variable domain (other parts from reference TRBV16 and TRBJ2-5): GEEVAQTPKHLVRGEGQKAKLYCAPIKGHSYVFWYQQVLKNEFKFLISFQNENVFDETGMPKERFSAKCLPNSPCSLEIQATKLEDSAVYFCASSQRQGPETQYFGPGTRLLVL.

The rearrangement links TRBV4-2 to TRBJ2-3; TRBD2 matches 10 bases. J lost 5 bases, V lost 2 bases, and 19 bases had no gene match. The CDR3 spans 20 residues. CDR1 and CDR2 from the germline V gene are LGHNA and YNFKEQ. CDR3: CASSQIRLAGLTKIRDTQYF. CDR3 coding DNA: TGTGCCAGCAGCCAAATACGACTAGCGGGCTTGACCAAAATAAGAGATACGCAGTATTTT.

This clonotype came up once. The V call is TRBV12-3 or TRBV12-4, the J call TRBJ1-1, with 8 bases aligning to TRBD1. The CDR3 runs to 15 residues. With V trimmed by 2 bases and J by 6 bases, 8 bases remained unmatched. This CDR3 is CASSLSRGRLPEAFF. The CDR3 region has the DNA TGTGCCAGCAGTTTAAGCAGGGGGCGCCTACCTGAAGCTTTCTTT.

V gene TRBV28 combines with J gene TRBJ1-6; TRBD1 matches at 11 bases. This CDR3 comprises 17 residues. Germline V gives CDR1 MDHEN, CDR2 SYDVKM. Trimming at V came to 1 base and at J to 9 bases, leaving 8 bases not matched to a gene. The CDR3 protein is CASSLSGTGGYGSPLHF. CDR3 nucleotide sequence: TGTGCCAGCAGTTTATCCGGGACAGGGGGTTACGGTTCACCCCTCCACTTT.